The 21 T cell receptor beta chains reported below all come from one sample, sequenced in a study of T cell responses to AZD1222 COVID-19 vaccine. Some clones are missing from TCRdb's copy, which holds only in-frame ones; the method was immunoSEQ multiplex PCR. The sample holds under 150,000 clones, about nine tenths seen once. Specimen: peripheral blood, collected 28 days after the second AZD1222 dose. The receptors were sampled from an adult who received the AZD1222 COVID-19 vaccine.

The chain couples TRBV6-5 to TRBJ1-1; no definite D call. The ends were cut back, 0 bases at V and 0 bases at J, with 11 bases in the middle. The CDR3 is 16 residues long. The germline V gene encodes CDR1 MNHEY and CDR2 SVGAGI. Here the CDR3 reads CASSYSILGLNTEAFF. For the CDR3, the DNA is TGTGCCAGCAGTTACTCGATCTTAGGTTTGAACACTGAAGCTTTCTTT.

This clone was found once. V gene TRBV2 combines with J gene TRBJ1-6, with 7 bases aligning to TRBD1. The CDR3 is made up of 14 amino acids. Germline lookup yields CDR1 SNHLY and CDR2 FYNNEI. V shed 2 bases and J 6 bases; nucleotides not matched to a gene: 1. CDR3 loop: CASSEQGGNSPLHF. In DNA form, the CDR3 reads TGTGCCAGCAGTGAACAGGGGGGTAATTCACCCCTCCACTTT.

The gene calls are TRBV5-5 and TRBJ1-1; no reliable D call. V shed 6 bases and J shed 0 bases, with 12 bases lying between them. Germline values: CDR1 SGHKS, CDR2 YYEKEE (reference sequence). This CDR3 comprises 14 residues. The CDR3 is CASNVGIMNTEAFF. The DNA for the CDR3 is TGTGCCAGCAACGTAGGAATCATGAACACTGAAGCTTTCTTT.

This clone was seen only once. V usage is TRBV5-4 and J usage is TRBJ1-1; D is possibly TRBD1 (6 bases). V was cut by 0 bases and J by 3 bases, with 9 bases left in between. Germline lookup yields CDR1 SGHNT and CDR2 YYREEE (reference sequence). This CDR3 spans 14 amino acids. In nucleotides, the CDR3 is TGTGCCAGCAGCTTGGAGGGGGGGGACACTGAAGCTTTCTTT. Translation: CASSLEGGDTEAFF.

This chain joins TRBV28 and TRBJ1-1, with unresolved D. The germline gives CDR1 MDHEN, CDR2 SYDVKM. Trimming left V 7 bases short and J 1 base short, with 4 bases between. The CDR3 loop spans 11 amino acids. Written as DNA, the CDR3 is TGTGCCAGCACTACGAACACTGAAGCTTTCTTT. Amino acid sequence: CASTTNTEAFF. The complete variable domain, with remaining parts taken from reference TRBV28 and TRBJ1-1, reads DVKVTQSSRYLVKRTGEKVFLECVQDMDHENMFWYRQDPGLGLRLIYFSYDVKMKEKGDIPEGYSVSREKKERFSLILESASTNQTSMYLCASTTNTEAFFGQGTRLTVV.

The chain links TRBV7-8 to TRBJ1-3; possibly TRBD1 for D (6 bases). V lost 4 bases and J lost 0, with 13 bases in between. From germline, CDR1 is SGHVS and CDR2 FQNEAQ. This CDR3 is built from 16 residues. The CDR3 DNA follows: TGTGCCAGCAGCTCAGGACAGACCGACTCTGGAAACACCATATATTTT. Protein: CASSSGQTDSGNTIYF.

This clone was seen more than once but under ten times. This chain uses TRBV3-1 (or the pseudogene TRBV3-2) with TRBJ1-6; D uncertain. Germline V lookup: CDR1 LGHDT, CDR2 YNNKEL (reference sequence). Trimming took off 4 bases at V and 2 bases at J, with 9 bases between the two ends. CDR3 size: 15 residues. DNA for the CDR3: TGTGCCAGCAGCCCCTCGGGGACCTATAATTCACCCCTCCACTTT. Encoded protein: CASSPSGTYNSPLHF.

The chain couples TRBV30 to TRBJ1-1; 9 bases match TRBD1. The length of the CDR3 is 13 residues. With 2 bases clipped from V and 7 bases from J, the junction kept 5 bases outside the gene matches. Germline CDR1 is GTSNPN and CDR2 is SVGIG (reference sequence). The CDR3 protein is CAWSLGQGYEAFF. CDR3 DNA sequence: TGTGCCTGGAGTCTGGGACAGGGATATGAAGCTTTCTTT.

The V gene is TRBV30, the J gene TRBJ2-1, with 11 nucleotides matching TRBD2. V lost 1 base, J lost 10 bases, and 15 bases stayed unmatched. Germline V gene data show CDR1 as GTSNPN and CDR2 as SVGIG (reference sequence). This CDR3 region has 17 residues. The CDR3 DNA is TGTGCCTGGAGTGCTCTCCCAACTAGCGGGAGTTCCGAGGAGCAGTTCTTC. Its translation: CAWSALPTSGSSEEQFF.

V is TRBV28 and J is TRBJ1-3; perhaps TRBD1 as D (5 bases). This CDR3 contains 19 residues. The germline gives CDR1 MDHEN, CDR2 SYDVKM. V lost 1 base and J 3 bases, leaving 22 bases between the germline ends. The chain's CDR3 is CASSLYVLGTSAIGNTIYF. CDR3 nucleotide sequence: TGTGCCAGCAGTTTATACGTCCTGGGGACGTCCGCGATTGGAAACACCATATATTTT.

This chain links TRBV6-1 with TRBJ2-5; D perhaps matches TRBD1 (5 bases). The length of the CDR3 is 15 residues. The V and J ends lost 1 base and 4 bases respectively, with 13 bases between them. Germline-derived CDR1 and CDR2 are MNHNS and SASEGT. CDR3 residues: CASSEGGRSGETQYF. The CDR3 DNA sequence: TGTGCCAGCAGTGAAGGGGGCAGGTCAGGAGAGACCCAGTACTTC.

V is TRBV30 and J is TRBJ1-1, with 9 bases fitting TRBD1. This CDR3 comprises 14 residues. V lost 4 bases to trimming and J lost 2 bases; unmatched junction nucleotides: 5. From germline, CDR1 is GTSNPN and CDR2 SVGIG (reference sequence). In DNA form, the CDR3 reads TGTGCCTGGACCAAGGGACAGGGAAACACTGAAGCTTTCTTT. Its protein product is CAWTKGQGNTEAFF.

This chain uses TRBV5-6 with TRBJ2-3; tentatively, D is TRBD1 (6 bases). The CDR3 runs 15 residues. Germline V gene sequence: CDR1 SGHDT, CDR2 YYEEEE. Trimming left V 2 bases short and J 0 bases short, with 10 bases between. The CDR3 DNA is TGTGCCAGCAGCTTTCAGGGGCTTAGCACAGATACGCAGTATTTT. This translates into CASSFQGLSTDTQYF. The whole variable domain, filled in from reference TRBV5-6 and TRBJ2-3, reads DAGVTQSPTHLIKTRGQQVTLRCSPKSGHDTVSWYQQALGQGPQFIFQYYEEEERQRGNFPDRFSGHQFPNYSSELNVNALLLGDSALYLCASSFQGLSTDTQYFGPGTRLTVL.

The CDR3 sequence: CASSHRGQGVYGYTF. The DNA of the CDR3 is TGTGCCAGCAGCCACCGAGGACAGGGGGTCTATGGCTACACCTTC. V gene TRBV7-8 combines with J gene TRBJ1-2; 10 positions match TRBD1. Germline V lookup: CDR1 SGHVS, CDR2 FQNEAQ. The V segment lost 5 bases and the J segment 4 bases; nucleotides outside the gene matches: 7. The CDR3 sequence is 15 residues long.

V gene TRBV7-6 combines with J gene TRBJ2-5, with D unresolved. The CDR3 has 15 residues. Germline CDR1 is SGHVS and CDR2 is FNYEAQ. The V gene lost 1 base and the J gene lost 2 bases, with 11 bases spanning the gap. This chain's CDR3 is CASSLGPRAQETQYF. Here the CDR3 DNA reads TGTGCCAGCAGCTTAGGGCCCCGGGCTCAAGAGACCCAGTACTTC.

This sequence joins TRBV5-1 and TRBJ1-2; tentative D call: TRBD1 (5 bases). Looked up from germline, CDR1 is SGHRS and CDR2 is YFSETQ. The CDR3 length is 16 residues. V was clipped by 4 bases and J by 4 bases, with 20 bases between them. DNA of the CDR3: TGCGCCAGCAGCACGTCTTGGGGACGGCGATCCTATGGCTACACCTTC. Encoded protein: CASSTSWGRRSYGYTF.

The chain employs TRBV5-1 and TRBJ2-7; 13 nucleotides line up with TRBD2. Per the germline V gene, CDR1 is SGHRS and CDR2 is YFSETQ. The V segment lost 4 bases and the J segment 2 bases; nucleotides outside the gene matches: 3. The CDR3 totals 15 residues. The CDR3 region has the DNA TGCGCCAGCAGCCCGGGACTAGCGGGGACCTACGAGCAGTACTTC. Protein: CASSPGLAGTYEQYF.

The chain recombines TRBV11-2 with TRBJ2-5; possibly TRBD1 or TRBD2 for D (5 bases each). CDR1 and CDR2 from the germline V gene are SGHAT and FQNNGV. The germline V and J ends were trimmed by 1 base and 5 bases, with 14 bases remaining between them. The length of the CDR3 is 15 residues. CDR3 sequence (DNA): TGTGCCAGCAGCTTAGTTTGGGGACCGTTGGAGACCCAGTACTTC. As protein: CASSLVWGPLETQYF.

This rearrangement joins TRBV3-1 (or the pseudogene TRBV3-2) to TRBJ2-5; either TRBD1 or TRBD2 may fit D (5 bases each). Looked up from germline, CDR1 is LGHDT and CDR2 is YNNKEL (reference sequence). The CDR3 totals 14 residues. Deletions cut 1 base from V and 5 bases from J, with 11 bases between. The CDR3 nucleotides are TGTGCCAGCAGCCAAGGACGGGGCCGGGAGACCCAGTACTTC. It specifies CASSQGRGRETQYF.

The gene calls are TRBV2 and TRBJ2-3; D perhaps matches TRBD2 (5 bases). Germline CDR1 is SNHLY and CDR2 is FYNNEI. The CDR3 runs to 14 residues. Deletions cut 4 bases from V and 6 bases from J, with 14 bases between. CDR3 DNA sequence: TGTGCCAGCAGTGTAACTAGTTCGTCTGATACGCAGTATTTT. Residues: CASSVTSSSDTQYF.

V and J are TRBV7-6 and TRBJ2-1; D is unresolved. The V end lost 6 bases, the J end lost 6 bases, and 12 bases lay between the germline ends. The germline gives CDR1 SGHVS, CDR2 FNYEAQ. This CDR3 comprises 13 residues. The CDR3, as DNA: TGTGCCAGCAGGTCTGTGGGTGGCAATGAGCAGTTCTTC. It encodes CASRSVGGNEQFF. The full variable domain, its missing parts supplied by reference TRBV7-6 and TRBJ2-1, is GAGVSQSPRYKVTKRGQDVALRCDPISGHVSLYWYRQALGQGPEFLTYFNYEAQQDKSGLPNDRFSAERPEGSISTLTIQRTEQRDSAMYRCASRSVGGNEQFFGPGTRLTVL.